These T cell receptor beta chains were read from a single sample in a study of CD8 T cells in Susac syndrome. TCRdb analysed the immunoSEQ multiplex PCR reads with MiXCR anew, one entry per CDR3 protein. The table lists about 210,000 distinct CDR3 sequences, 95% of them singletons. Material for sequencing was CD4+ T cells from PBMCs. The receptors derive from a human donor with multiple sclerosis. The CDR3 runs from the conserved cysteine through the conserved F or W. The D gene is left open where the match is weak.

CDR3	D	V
CASSTGELFF	NA	TRBV6-6
CASSESLLTGTSPTEQYF	TRBD2	TRBV2
CSEQEQGVGETQYF	TRBD1	TRBV29-1
CASSLAGTGPYEQYF	TRBD1	TRBV7-9
CSAHERAEAFF	NA	TRBV20-1
CASSKQGNTEAFF	NA	TRBV14
CARDGAADSPLHF	NA	TRBV6-2/TRBV6-3
CASSHGLAGAREQFF	TRBD2	TRBV5-1
CASSPSGRGSATGELFF	NA	TRBV18
CASSPTAIGGIKETQYF	NA	TRBV5-1
CASSPGRTGTNEQFF	TRBD1	TRBV18
CASSQDPHAVRTGELFF	NA	TRBV4-2
CASSQRLAGGDTQYF	TRBD2	TRBV4-1
CASSQDPVPFGDEQYF	NA	TRBV3-1
CASSIGTSNYGYTF	NA	TRBV19
CASSRTAIYEQYF	NA	TRBV27
CASRTGSYNEQFF	TRBD1	TRBV2
CSAWRPNTDTQYF	NA	TRBV20-1
CASSRDRSAQYF	TRBD1	TRBV7-2
CSVVAWRQTYEQYF	NA	TRBV29-1
CSARDKRGPLEQYF	TRBD2	TRBV20-1
CAIRTPQHNEQFF	NA	TRBV7-8
CASSYDRSLSWNTEAFF	NA	TRBV6-2/TRBV6-3
CAWSLGFAYEQYF	NA	TRBV30
CASREQGLTPKSYNEQFF	TRBD1	TRBV28
CSVVRATGGELFF	NA	TRBV29-1
CATSRDRAVSVEQYF	NA	TRBV15
CSVETSGGTEAFF	TRBD1	TRBV29-1
CASSPDSSGYTF	NA	TRBV11-2
CASSSPDRVMYEQYF	TRBD1	TRBV7-2
CASSYSTPSLTDTQYF	NA	TRBV6-6
CASSERQVNMNTEAFF	NA	TRBV2
CASSQPGQSEQYF	NA	TRBV4-1
CASSPDRGTGELFF	NA	TRBV12-3/TRBV12-4
CASSGPTGELFF	NA	TRBV2
CAITGAPLRDGYTF	NA	TRBV10-3
CASSPRQGSYGYTF	NA	TRBV27
CASGWTGLKDTQYF	TRBD1	TRBV28
CASGSTREQETQYF	NA	TRBV2
CASSGLGLETQYF	NA	TRBV2
CASSQAHRYQEQFF	NA	TRBV3-1
CASSQDVRGGYTF	NA	TRBV14
CSARDWGRTDTQYF	NA	TRBV20-1
CAITLGRSTYEQYF	NA	TRBV10-3
CASTSTSGSTNIQYF	TRBD2	TRBV12-3/TRBV12-4
CSVRGVRDTQYF	NA	TRBV29-1
CASSRRGGRERYNEQFF	NA	TRBV14
CSATIVAGGHEQYF	TRBD1	TRBV20-1
CSVGTSEQYF	NA	TRBV29-1
CASSLAQGLNEQFF	NA	TRBV7-2
CSAKRGGSYNEQFF	TRBD2	TRBV20-1
CASSPSRDTDGYTF	NA	TRBV9
CASSYLGGNTEAFF	NA	TRBV6-5
CATRQTGGPYEQYF	TRBD2	TRBV5-4